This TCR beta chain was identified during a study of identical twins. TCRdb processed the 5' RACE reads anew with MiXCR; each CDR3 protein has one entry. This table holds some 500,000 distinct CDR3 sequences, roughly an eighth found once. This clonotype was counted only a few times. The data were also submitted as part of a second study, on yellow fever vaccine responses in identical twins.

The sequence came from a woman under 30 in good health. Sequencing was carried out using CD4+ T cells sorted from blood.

The CDR3 loop is CASRSQPGADNEQFF. CDR3 coding DNA: TGTGCCAGCAGATCCCAGCCGGGGGCCGACAATGAGCAGTTCTTC. This chain uses TRBV3-1 with TRBJ2-1; either TRBD1 or TRBD2 may fit D (6 bases each). The CDR3 spans 15 residues. V lost 6 bases and J 5 bases, leaving 17 bases between the germline ends. The germline gives CDR1 LGHDT, CDR2 YNNKEL (reference sequence).